The present entry profiles one T cell receptor beta chain with its context. Extracted RNA was reverse transcribed into cDNA, the sequencing template. Assay: immunoSEQ multiplex PCR; the TCRdb copy retains only in-frame clones and omits some. Of fewer than 250,000 clones in the sample, around 65% were seen once. The sample comes from a study of CD8+ T cells in alopecia areata. The treatment is: oral pan-JAK inhibitor, 5-10 mg twice daily. V lost 6 bases, J lost 3 bases, and 6 bases lay in between. Germline V gives CDR1 MNHEY, CDR2 SVGAGI. CDR3 length: 11 residues. J is TRBJ2-7 and V is TRBV6-5, with D possibly matching TRBD2 (5 bases). Sequences were derived from CD4+ T cells sorted from blood, sampled at week 4, from a patient treated with tofacitinib. This sequence originates from a human donor with alopecia areata. CDR3 region: CASSRDYEQYF. The DNA of the CDR3 is TGTGCCAGCAGCCGGGACTACGAGCAGTACTTC.